The entry below describes one T cell receptor (beta chain). Its antigen is not identified. The DNA input per sorted-subset replicate PCR was 200 to 250 ng, corresponding to 28,000 or so T cell genomes. Assay: immunoSEQ multiplex PCR; the TCRdb copy retains only in-frame clones and omits some. The sample includes 2 million or so clones, roughly 95% of them seen just once. These data come from a study of shared clonotypes between healthy human individuals. Study-wide results and caveats: Sampling included only blood; tissue repertoires likely differ. Generation probabilities were higher for clonotypes shared across all four sorted-subset donors than for unshared ones.

A CD45RA+ naive subset and a CD45RA-negative memory subset were split from CD4+ cells. The CDR3 consists of 8 residues. Trimming left V 8 bases short and J 12 bases short, with 10 bases between. Per germline, CDR1 SQVTM and CDR2 ANQGSEA. Sequencing was done on a sample of naive CD4+ T cells sorted from blood. Subset given: CD45RA+ positively selected. V gene TRBV29-1 combines with J gene TRBJ1-2; D unresolved. The origin of this receptor is a man aged 18-30 years in good health. The CDR3 is CSPDIHTF. In DNA, the CDR3 is TGCAGCCCCGACATTCACACCTTC.